These 25 T cell receptor beta chains share one sample of origin, sequenced in a study of shared clonotypes between healthy human individuals. Profiled with immunoSEQ multiplex PCR; TCRdb holds only in-frame clones, not every one. Of some 2.3 million clones listed, 85% to 95% are singletons. Sequencing was performed on naive CD4+ T cells from PBMCs. Noted subset: CD45RA+ positively selected. Source of these receptors: a man between 18 and 35 years old in good health. Some clones in this sample may be carry-over from other donors' samples.

This chain joins TRBV20-1 and TRBJ2-3; D gene ambiguous. Trimming left V 1 base short and J 6 bases short, with 5 bases between. Germline CDR1 DFQATT, CDR2 SNEGSKA (reference sequence). This CDR3 contains 11 residues. This chain's CDR3 is CSARGYDTQYF. For the CDR3, the DNA is TGCAGTGCTAGAGGGTACGATACGCAGTATTTT.

The chain carries TRBV5-8 and TRBJ1-1; tentative D call: TRBD1 (5 bases). Between the trimmed V and J ends, which lost 5 bases and 10 bases, there was a span of 15 bases. The germline V gene has CDR1 SGHTS and CDR2 YDEGEE. The CDR3 is 12 residues long. CDR3 nucleotides: TGTGCCAGCAGACGGGACCCCTCCGCAGCTTTCTTT. It translates to CASRRDPSAAFF.

This clone was found once. The chain carries TRBV4-1 and TRBJ2-5, with D tentatively TRBD2 (6 bases). V lost 6 bases and J lost 5, with 22 bases in between. CDR3 length equals 16 residues. Germline V gene lookup returns CDR1 MGHRA and CDR2 YSYEKL. For the CDR3, the DNA is TGCGCCAGCAGTAGTTTGGGGTACGGTGGGGGGGAGACCCAGTACTTC. This codes for CASSSLGYGGGETQYF.

This chain links TRBV7-3 with TRBJ2-2; 11 bases fit TRBD2. J lost 5 bases, V lost 2 bases, and 7 bases had no gene match. CDR3 length equals 17 residues. Germline-derived CDR1 and CDR2 are SGHTA and FQGTGA. The CDR3 nucleotides are TGTGCCAGCAGCTTACTAGCGGGAGGCCCAGGGACCGGGGAGCTGTTTTTT. It yields the protein CASSLLAGGPGTGELFF.

In nucleotides, the CDR3 is TGTGCCAGCAGCTTATTTAGCGAGGGAGAGACCCAGTACTTC. It specifies CASSLFSEGETQYF. The chain links TRBV7-8 to TRBJ2-5; maybe TRBD2 (5 bases). V lost 2 bases, J lost 4 bases, and 11 bases lay in between. Germline V gene sequence: CDR1 SGHVS, CDR2 FQNEAQ. The CDR3 totals 14 residues.

About this clone: This same CDR3 is encoded by further DNA sequences in the sample. The chain couples TRBV5-1 to TRBJ2-7; possible D gene TRBD2, 5 bases. Per the germline V gene, CDR1 is SGHRS and CDR2 is YFSETQ. The CDR3 totals 15 residues. V was cut by 0 bases and J by 2 bases, with 12 bases left in between. This CDR3 reads CASSLVSGSAYEQYF. The CDR3 DNA is TGCGCCAGCAGCTTGGTCTCGGGGAGCGCCTACGAGCAGTACTTC.

The chain couples TRBV28 to TRBJ2-5; D may be TRBD2 (5 bases). The CDR3 spans 13 residues. Looked up from germline, CDR1 is MDHEN and CDR2 is SYDVKM. V gave up 9 bases and J gave up 4 bases, with 15 bases separating them. CDR3 protein: CASSGEGVETQYF. In nucleotides, the CDR3 is TGTGCCAGTTCCGGTGAGGGTGTAGAGACCCAGTACTTC. Full variable domain (remainder filled in from reference TRBV28 and TRBJ2-5): DVKVTQSSRYLVKRTGEKVFLECVQDMDHENMFWYRQDPGLGLRLIYFSYDVKMKEKGDIPEGYSVSREKKERFSLILESASTNQTSMYLCASSGEGVETQYFGPGTRLLVL.

The chain recombines TRBV27 with TRBJ2-2; the match to TRBD2 covers 7 bases. The CDR3 is 15 amino acids. Trimming took 8 bases from V and 6 from J; bases not matched to a gene: 12. Germline CDR1 reads MNHEY; CDR2 reads SMNVEV (reference sequence). The CDR3 spells CASLSRASGSGELFF. DNA for the CDR3: TGTGCCAGCCTATCCCGGGCTAGCGGTTCCGGGGAGCTGTTTTTT.

This clone was seen a single time. The chain has TRBV6-5 and TRBJ2-2, with 8 bases aligning to TRBD1. CDR3 size: 15 residues. J was trimmed by 8 bases and V by 5 bases; bases with no gene match: 10. Germline-derived CDR1 and CDR2 are MNHEY and SVGAGI. The chain's CDR3 is CASSRQGRRTGELFF. The CDR3, as DNA: TGTGCCAGCAGTAGACAGGGGAGGAGAACGGGGGAGCTGTTTTTT.

The chain uses TRBV11-2 and TRBJ2-3, with a weak D call TRBD2 (5 bases). This CDR3 has 16 amino acids. The V and J ends lost 5 bases and 2 bases respectively, with 17 bases between them. Germline-derived CDR1 and CDR2 are SGHAT and FQNNGV. The CDR3 DNA is TGTGCCAGCAGCCCCTCCGGGATGGCCACCACAGATACGCAGTATTTT. Translated: CASSPSGMATTDTQYF.

The CDR3 DNA sequence: TGTGCCAGCAGTTCCCGCAGGACCCAAGAGACCCAGTACTTC. It codes for CASSSRRTQETQYF. The rearrangement joins TRBV6-5 to TRBJ2-5; D is unresolved. V was clipped by 4 bases and J by 1 base, with 10 bases between them. Germline V CDR1 and CDR2: MNHEY, SVGAGI. This CDR3 region has 14 residues.

Turning to this clone: Other DNA sequences in this specimen translate into the identical CDR3. The V call is TRBV7-2, the J call TRBJ2-2, with D perhaps matching TRBD1 or TRBD2 (6 bases each). Trimming shortened V by 2 bases and J by 5 bases, and 12 bases separated the two germline ends. The CDR3 is 15 residues long. Germline CDR1 reads SGHTA; CDR2 reads FQGNSA. CDR3 bases: TGTGCCAGCAGCTTACGGGGGCCCAATACCGGGGAGCTGTTTTTT. It yields the protein CASSLRGPNTGELFF.

V gene TRBV5-1 combines with J gene TRBJ1-2; D is undetermined. CDR1 is SGHRS and CDR2 is YFSETQ in the germline V gene. The CDR3 length is 11 residues. With 5 bases removed from V and 8 bases from J, the gap between germline ends came to 10 bases. Written as DNA, the CDR3 is TGCGCCAGCAGGACGGTCGGGGGCTACACCTTC. Translation gives CASRTVGGYTF.

The genes are TRBV29-1 and TRBJ2-6; D not resolved. V was trimmed by 7 bases and J by 0 bases, leaving 10 bases between them. This CDR3 is built from 14 residues. Germline values: CDR1 SQVTM, CDR2 ANQGSEA. As DNA, the CDR3 is TGCAGCGCAAACAGCTTCTCTGGGGCCAACGTCCTGACTTTC. Protein: CSANSFSGANVLTF.

The chain employs TRBV2 and TRBJ2-5; 9 positions agree with TRBD2. Trimming removed 3 bases from V and 5 bases from J; junction bases left unmatched: 4. Germline V gene sequence: CDR1 SNHLY, CDR2 FYNNEI. This CDR3 contains 14 residues. CDR3 DNA sequence: TGTGCCAGCAGTGACTGGCTAGCGGGGGAGACCCAGTACTTC. It yields the protein CASSDWLAGETQYF.

The chain is built from TRBV28 and TRBJ2-1; 8 positions agree with TRBD2. Unmatched junction bases numbered 10, after V lost 6 bases and J lost 6 bases. This CDR3 region has 15 residues. CDR1 is MDHEN, CDR2 SYDVKM, per germline. This CDR3 is CASSGGLVRSNEQFF. CDR3 nucleotides: TGTGCCAGCAGCGGGGGACTAGTCAGGTCCAATGAGCAGTTCTTC.

The chain uses TRBV5-4 and TRBJ1-4; no definite D call. CDR3 length equals 15 residues. Germline loops: CDR1 SGHNT, CDR2 YYREEE (reference sequence). V dropped 3 bases and J dropped 1 base, with 10 bases sitting between them. The CDR3 bases are TGTGCCAGCAGCTCTACGAGTGGAACTAATGAAAAACTGTTTTTT. Protein: CASSSTSGTNEKLFF.

The gene calls are TRBV19 and TRBJ2-3, with no clear D. V lost 8 bases and J 0 bases, leaving 15 bases between the germline ends. CDR1 LNHDA and CDR2 SQIVND come from the germline V gene (reference sequence). This CDR3 has 15 residues. Here the CDR3 DNA reads TGTGCCAGTCAACCCAGCCTTAGGAGCACAGATACGCAGTATTTT. This encodes CASQPSLRSTDTQYF.

On this clone: This CDR3 is also generated by other DNA sequences in the sample. CDR3: CASSQGQNYGYTF. Here the CDR3 DNA reads TGTGCCAGCAGCCAGGGACAGAACTATGGCTACACCTTC. The rearrangement links TRBV7-2 to TRBJ1-2; the match to TRBD1 covers 7 bases. The junction had 2 bases not matched to a gene; V was cut back by 5 bases and J by 2 bases. The CDR3 length is 13 residues. Per the germline V gene, CDR1 is SGHTA and CDR2 is FQGNSA.

This sequence joins TRBV11-2 and TRBJ2-7; the D gene is possibly TRBD2 (6 bases). CDR1 is SGHAT and CDR2 is FQNNGV in the germline V gene. Trimming took 0 bases from V and 6 from J, leaving 15 bases between them. The CDR3 totals 15 residues. The CDR3 here is CASSLEGSLGGEQYF. The CDR3 DNA is TGTGCCAGCAGCTTAGAGGGCTCACTCGGGGGCGAGCAGTACTTC.

DNA of the CDR3: TGTGCCAGCAGTTCCTCCCCCCAGGGGGCGCAGGGCTACACCTTC. Encoded protein: CASSSSPQGAQGYTF. The rearrangement links TRBV27 to TRBJ1-2, with 8 bases fitting TRBD1. V dropped 4 bases and J dropped 8; count of bases not matched to a gene: 12. There are 15 residues in the CDR3. Per germline, CDR1 MNHEY and CDR2 SMNVEV (reference sequence).

The chain joins TRBV29-1 to TRBJ1-4; no clear D. Looked up from germline, CDR1 is SQVTM and CDR2 is ANQGSEA. CDR3 length equals 14 residues. CDR3 nucleotides: TGCAGGGTTAAAGAGACCGCAGGTAATGAAAAACTGTTTTTT. Protein: CRVKETAGNEKLFF.

The V call is TRBV28, the J call TRBJ1-5; 8 nucleotides align to TRBD1. V lost 5 bases, J lost 8 bases, and 5 bases stayed unmatched. The V gene's germline CDR1 is MDHEN and CDR2 SYDVKM. There are 13 residues in the CDR3. This chain's CDR3 is CASSHRGFKPQHF. The CDR3 DNA follows: TGTGCCAGCAGTCACAGGGGGTTTAAGCCCCAGCATTTT.

This clone showed up just once. V and J are TRBV7-2 and TRBJ2-7; 7 nucleotides agree with TRBD1. V lost 5 bases to trimming and J lost 5 bases; unmatched junction nucleotides: 9. This CDR3 comprises 14 residues. The germline V gene has CDR1 SGHTA and CDR2 FQGNSA. CDR3 coding DNA: TGTGCCAGCAGCCGATCGACAGGGTCGAACGAGCAGTACTTC. Its translation is CASSRSTGSNEQYF.

V usage is TRBV10-2 and J usage is TRBJ2-6, with TRBD1 identical over 10 bases. Germline assignment: CDR1 WSHSY and CDR2 SAAADI. J lost 2 bases, V lost 6 bases, and 7 bases had no gene match. The CDR3 has 17 amino acids. The CDR3 spells CASRPGQGIAGANVLTF. CDR3 nucleotide sequence: TGCGCCAGCAGACCGGGACAGGGGATAGCTGGGGCCAACGTCCTGACTTTC.